This T cell receptor beta chain was sequenced in a study of blood T cell repertoires in COVID-19. Turning to the study itself: The United States, Italy and Spain provided the acute and convalescent COVID-19 samples. Nucleic acid was either cDNA or gDNA, and it came from T cells, B-cell-depleted T cells, or PBMCs.

The authors' processing: For nucleated cells, counts were estimated from reference gene primer amplification. Only in-frame clones appear in the TCRdb table, and some are missing; sequencing was by immunoSEQ multiplex PCR. Clone size and V and J calls were adopted from that table, with D and trimming inferred from the DNA. The sample consists of about 60,000 clones, around 84% of them appearing once. The TCR comes from a human donor in a cohort sampled during active COVID-19. The sequenced sample consisted of peripheral blood.

The CDR3 bases are TGCGCCAGCAGCCAAGGAGGGGGCCTCTCTGGAAACACCATATATTTT. The encoded protein is CASSQGGGLSGNTIYF. The V and J genes are TRBV4-3 and TRBJ1-3; 7 bases line up with TRBD1. CDR1 is LGHNA and CDR2 is YSLEER in the germline V gene. This CDR3 is built from 16 residues. V lost 1 base and J lost 0; bases outside the gene matches: 3.